This T cell receptor (beta chain) was obtained from a study of blood T cells in healthy people across ages (dated by TCRdb to 2015 to 2017). Turning to the overall study: In model experiments, template switching captured roughly one uniquely barcoded TCR beta cDNA molecule for every two T cells. Donors were grouped into four age groups: young (average 16 years), middle-aged (39), aged (roughly 67) and long-lived (approximately 82). The study measured age-related changes in TCR beta repertoire diversity using deep sequencing normalized with unique cDNA molecular identifiers. The study analyzed two additional independent replicas of 1 million unique cDNA reads from the same blood draw for two donors, one aged 18 to 29 and one aged 80 or older. To avoid experimental bias, donors of different ages were randomly spread across the sequencing lanes. Here is what the overall study found, with its caveats: Compared with the aged group, the long-lived group had more naive CD4+ T cells, fewer expanded clones and increased TCR diversity, a pattern suggesting age selection. Total diversity estimates from one million sequenced T cells were considered lower bounds and underestimates. There was a strong correlation between observed TCR beta diversity and the percentage of naive T cells measured by flow cytometry. Since profiling was done on bulk unsorted PBMCs, naive and antigen-experienced compartments could not be conclusively compared. Observed TCR beta diversity per million T cells fell roughly linearly with age, and a significant reduction was already apparent by age roughly 41. Donor CMV infection status was unknown, potentially confounding age-related changes in expanded clonotypes.

The CDR3 goes from the cysteine to the phenylalanine over 20 residues. Just the 60-base CDR3 DNA is kept, in frame starting at base 1. The germline V gene provides CDR1 SGHVS and CDR2 FQNEAQ. V is cut back by 2 bases and J by 0 bases, with 18 bases in the junction unmatched. The method was 5' RACE. Data came from an Illumina HiSeq 2500. A second PCR of roughly 7 to 12 cycles was run with a J-beta primer mix and a sample-barcoded 5' primer. A template-switch 5' adaptor carrying 12 random nucleotides introduced a unique molecular identifier onto each TCR beta cDNA molecule. Each sample yielded at least 3 million CDR3-containing paired-end reads. All of the RNA was converted into first-strand cDNA using the Mint cDNA synthesis kit, with a TRBC-specific oligonucleotide serving as the primer. Following uracil-DNA glycosylase treatment, all cDNA underwent a first 18-cycle PCR with the universal primers M1SS and BC2_uni_R. Per the source publication's procedure: For normalization, 1 million high-quality reads, each with a distinct molecular identifier, were randomly selected from each sample. Reads with shared molecular identifiers were discarded instead of being binned into consensus sequences. MiTCR, set to a Q25 quality threshold and the strictest error-elimination algorithm, was used for CDR3 identification, clonotype clustering and error correction. A nonparametric unseen species model using Euler transformation provided a lower-bound estimate of total TCR beta diversity. The public reads were reanalyzed by TCRdb: fastp trimming at Q25, MiXCR alignment, in-frame beta chains only. Every entry covers one CDR3 protein and lists the most common genes and DNA from its rows. These V and J calls rely on TCRdb rather than the paper's analysis. Within this sample are some 1.7 million distinct CDR3 sequences, with under 30% of them counted one time only. The ten largest clones represent roughly 8% of the sample.

This clonotype was found once. Its antigen is not yet known. No clone much larger than this one lies a single base away; base qualities are absent. A lone read offers only weak evidence. The approximately 39 donors, aged about 6 to 95 years, were systemically healthy Caucasian individuals from Russia. Each donor gave roughly 11 milliliters of peripheral blood, drawn into EDTA-treated Vacutainer tubes. PBMCs were isolated by Ficoll-Paque density-gradient centrifugation, with at least 6 million obtained per sample. Total RNA was extracted from PBMCs with Trizol reagent, with at least 5.5 micrograms obtained per sample. Naive CD45RAhigh/CD27high T cell percentages were measured by flow cytometry on a PBMC aliquot from every donor.

In this chain, TRBV7-8 is recombined with TRBJ2-7, with 8 junctional bases fitting TRBD2. The specimen sequenced was blood. The TCR sequence derives from a woman aged 25 to 39 in good health. The DNA sequence is given as TGTGCCAGCAGCTTAAAACTTGGGAACAGCCCGAGCGGGAGCTCCTACGAGCAGTACTTC. Translated, this is CASSLKLGNSPSGSSYEQYF. With all but the CDR3 taken from the reference TRBV7-8 and TRBJ2-7 genes, the full variable domain is: GAGVSQSPRYKVAKRGQDVALRCDPISGHVSLFWYQQALGQGPEFLTYFQNEAQLDKSGLPSDRFFAERPEGSVSTLKIQRTQQEDSAVYLCASSLKLGNSPSGSSYEQYFGPGTRLTVT.